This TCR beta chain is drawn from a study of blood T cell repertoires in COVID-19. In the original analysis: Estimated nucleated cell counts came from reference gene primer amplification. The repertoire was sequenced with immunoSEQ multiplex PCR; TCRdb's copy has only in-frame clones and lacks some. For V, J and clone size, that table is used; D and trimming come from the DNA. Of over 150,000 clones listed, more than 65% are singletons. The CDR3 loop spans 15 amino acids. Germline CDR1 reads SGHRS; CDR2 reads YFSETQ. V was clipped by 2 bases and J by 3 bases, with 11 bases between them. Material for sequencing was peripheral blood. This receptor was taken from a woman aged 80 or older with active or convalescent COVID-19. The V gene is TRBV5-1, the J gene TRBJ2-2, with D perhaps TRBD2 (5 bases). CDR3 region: CASSFWETHTGELFF. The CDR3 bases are TGCGCCAGCAGCTTCTGGGAGACCCACACCGGGGAGCTGTTTTTT.